In its sample, the clone carrying this TCR beta chain was seen many times. Its matching antigen is unknown. The CDR3 has 15 residues. Trimming stripped 1 base from V and 1 base from J, with 7 bases between. Germline CDR1 and CDR2: SGHAT and FQNNGV. TCRdb reprocessed the 5' RACE reads with MiXCR, giving one entry per CDR3 protein. The repertoire consists of 420,000 or so distinct CDR3 sequences, with about a fifth occurring once and the leading ten covering roughly 12%. This sample was included in a study of identical twins. Whole-study results and caveats: Model-predicted out-of-frame TCR alpha sharing fell below observed values in monozygotic twins. Researchers reported excess low generation probability among twin-shared out-of-frame alpha sequences. Carriage of fewer insertions was seen in abundant cord blood beta clonotypes, whereas memory repertoires showed none.

This clonotype was obtained from a man over 45 in good health. The sequenced sample consisted of naive T cells sorted from blood. The genes are TRBV11-2 and TRBJ2-2; D gene unclear. This chain's CDR3 is CASSLVPQNTGELFF. CDR3 nucleotide sequence: TGTGCCAGCAGCTTAGTTCCACAGAACACCGGGGAGCTGTTTTTT.